The 25 T cell receptor beta chains reported below all come from one sample, sequenced in a study of T-cell memory formation after mild COVID-19. MiXCR, applied by TCRdb to the 5' RACE reads, yields one record per CDR3 protein. The table lists 360,000 or so distinct CDR3 sequences, 28% of them singletons. Sequencing input: PBMCs or a T cell subset sorted from them (not recorded which). These receptors originate from an adult woman who had mild COVID-19 (a few samples of this study predate the infection). Cell type and time point are not known.

This clonotype was observed a handful of times. This chain connects TRBV12-3 or TRBV12-4 to TRBJ2-1; TRBD1 agrees at 9 bases. The CDR3 covers 14 residues. V was pared by 1 base and J by 8 bases, with 3 bases of the junction left unmatched. The CDR3 loop reads CASSLGRQGDEQFF. The CDR3 DNA reads TGTGCCAGCAGTTTAGGGAGACAGGGGGATGAGCAGTTCTTC.

The chain combines TRBV4-2 with TRBJ2-3; 11 bases match TRBD1. The CDR3 length is 20 residues. J lost 2 bases, V lost 0 bases, and 13 bases had no gene match. Germline CDR1 is LGHNA and CDR2 is YNFKEQ. The CDR3 sequence: CASSQEYTPDRGRDTDTQYF. In DNA form, the CDR3 reads TGTGCCAGCAGCCAAGAGTATACTCCGGACAGGGGGCGCGACACAGATACGCAGTATTTT.

In this sample, this clonotype turned up a few times. The chain combines TRBV24-1 with TRBJ2-1, with D possibly matching TRBD1 (6 bases). With 3 bases removed from V and 2 bases from J, the gap between germline ends came to 16 bases. There are 17 residues in the CDR3. CDR1 is KGHDR and CDR2 is SFDVKD in the germline V gene. The CDR3 bases are TGTGCCACCAGTGATGCATACACTAGGGGGACCTACAATGAGCAGTTCTTC. Encoded protein: CATSDAYTRGTYNEQFF.

The V gene is TRBV9, the J gene TRBJ2-3, with D perhaps TRBD2 (5 bases). Germline CDR1 SGDLS, CDR2 YYNGEE. Trimming stripped 0 bases from V and 5 bases from J, with 16 bases between. The CDR3 sequence is 16 residues long. Here the CDR3 reads CASSVGGAAKGDTQYF. The CDR3 nucleotides are TGTGCCAGCAGCGTAGGAGGAGCGGCCAAGGGAGATACGCAGTATTTT.

This chain connects TRBV2 to TRBJ2-1, with D maybe TRBD2 (7 bases). Trimming left V 8 bases short and J 10 bases short, with 21 bases between. CDR1 is SNHLY and CDR2 is FYNNEI in the germline V gene. The CDR3 length is 14 residues. The CDR3 nucleotides read TGTGCCAGCGGGGGGGGGCCTGGTCGGTTGGAGCAGTTCTTC. This codes for CASGGGPGRLEQFF.

The chain has TRBV5-1 and TRBJ2-5; weak D call: TRBD2 (7 bases). The CDR3 loop spans 16 amino acids. Looked up from germline, CDR1 is SGHRS and CDR2 is YFSETQ. V lost 0 bases to trimming and J lost 5 bases, with 17 bases between them. The CDR3, as DNA: TGCGCCAGCAGCTTGGAACCGGGGGGCATGAGGGAGACCCAGTACTTC. Translation gives CASSLEPGGMRETQYF.

This clonotype was recorded once. This chain connects TRBV6-5 to TRBJ1-2; no definite D call. With 7 bases removed from V and 0 bases from J, the gap between germline ends came to 18 bases. There are 16 residues in the CDR3. Germline V lookup: CDR1 MNHEY, CDR2 SVGAGI. CDR3 nucleotides: TGTGCCAGCATGTCCCCCGGGTCCTTGCCTAACTATGGCTACACCTTC. Translated, it gives CASMSPGSLPNYGYTF.

The J gene is TRBJ1-2, the V gene TRBV5-1; 9 positions match TRBD1. J lost 6 bases, V lost 2 bases, and 2 bases had no gene match. This CDR3 has 13 residues. Germline assignment: CDR1 SGHRS and CDR2 YFSETQ. CDR3 nucleotide sequence: TGCGCCAGCAGCTTACAGGGGGCGGATGGCTACACCTTC. It encodes CASSLQGADGYTF.

This clonotype has just a few counts. The genes are TRBV30 and TRBJ2-7, with D tentatively TRBD1 (5 bases). This CDR3 has 13 amino acids. Trimming took 2 bases from V and 0 from J, leaving 8 bases between them. CDR1 GTSNPN and CDR2 SVGIG come from the germline V gene (reference sequence). This CDR3 is CAWSIGVSYEQYF. The CDR3 nucleotides read TGTGCCTGGAGTATAGGGGTCTCCTACGAGCAGTACTTC.

The J gene is TRBJ1-1, the V gene TRBV9; TRBD1 agrees at 11 bases. Germline CDR1 is SGDLS and CDR2 is YYNGEE. J was trimmed by 5 bases and V by 3 bases; bases with no gene match: 3. This CDR3 is built from 14 residues. The CDR3 sequence: CASSAGQGVTEAFF. The CDR3 DNA reads as TGTGCCAGCAGCGCGGGACAGGGGGTAACTGAAGCTTTCTTT.

The rearrangement joins TRBV5-1 to TRBJ2-5, with D perhaps TRBD2 (5 bases). V lost 4 bases and J 5 bases, leaving 21 bases between the germline ends. CDR3 length: 16 amino acids. Germline assignment: CDR1 SGHRS and CDR2 YFSETQ. CDR3 sequence reads: CASSRPGSPDGETQYF. CDR3 coding DNA: TGCGCCAGCAGCCGACCGGGGAGCCCGGATGGGGAGACCCAGTACTTC.

The CDR3 sequence is CASREDWGRETQYF. CDR3 nucleotides: TGTGCCAGCAGAGAGGACTGGGGACGGGAGACCCAGTACTTC. The chain joins TRBV7-8 to TRBJ2-5; D possibly matches TRBD1 or TRBD2 (5 bases each). Germline CDR1 is SGHVS and CDR2 is FQNEAQ. Trimming removed 6 bases at V and 5 bases at J, with 16 bases between. This CDR3 comprises 14 residues. Using reference TRBV7-8 and TRBJ2-5 for the parts outside the CDR3, the full variable domain is GAGVSQSPRYKVAKRGQDVALRCDPISGHVSLFWYQQALGQGPEFLTYFQNEAQLDKSGLPSDRFFAERPEGSVSTLKIQRTQQEDSAVYLCASREDWGRETQYFGPGTRLLVL.

This chain uses TRBV5-1 with TRBJ2-2, with 14 bases lining up with TRBD2. V was pared by 4 bases and J by 6 bases, with 2 bases of the junction left unmatched. Germline V lookup: CDR1 SGHRS, CDR2 YFSETQ. This CDR3 is 15 amino acids long. The CDR3 DNA sequence: TGCGCCAGCAGCGGGGGACTAGCGGGGGCCGGGGAGCTGTTTTTT. Translating it yields CASSGGLAGAGELFF.

This clonotype was recorded a few times. The V and J genes are TRBV24-1 and TRBJ2-1, with 12 bases lining up with TRBD2. CDR3 length equals 16 residues. The V gene end was trimmed by 5 bases and the J gene end by 2 bases; junction bases not matched to a gene: 3. The germline gives CDR1 KGHDR, CDR2 SFDVKD. The CDR3 DNA is TGTGCCACCAGTGGTCGACTAGCGGGGGCCTACAATGAGCAGTTCTTC. Its protein product is CATSGRLAGAYNEQFF.

The chain carries TRBV3-1 and TRBJ2-1; D gene uncertain. The CDR3 length is 12 residues. V was pared by 3 bases and J by 5 bases, with 5 bases between. Germline loops: CDR1 LGHDT, CDR2 YNNKEL (reference sequence). CDR3 bases: TGTGCCAGCAGCCAGAACGACAATGAGCAGTTCTTC. Protein sequence: CASSQNDNEQFF.

In this sample, this clonotype turned up a few times. The V and J genes are TRBV6-2 or TRBV6-3 and TRBJ1-1, with 9 bases identical to TRBD1. After removal of 5 bases from V and 5 bases from J, the junction contained 3 bases not matched to a gene. The CDR3 has 13 amino acids. The germline gives CDR1 MNHEY, CDR2 SVGEGT. CDR3 region: CASSMGQGTEAFF. In DNA form, the CDR3 reads TGTGCCAGCAGTATGGGACAGGGTACTGAAGCTTTCTTT.

The chain employs TRBV3-1 and TRBJ2-1, with a tentative D call TRBD1 (6 bases). From germline, CDR1 is LGHDT and CDR2 YNNKEL (reference sequence). V was trimmed by 0 bases and J by 5 bases, leaving 14 bases between them. This CDR3 contains 16 residues. Written as DNA, the CDR3 is TGTGCCAGCAGCCAAGAACGACTGGACAGTAACAATGAGCAGTTCTTC. The encoded protein is CASSQERLDSNNEQFF.

The V call is TRBV13, the J call TRBJ2-5; 7 positions agree with TRBD1. V shed 3 bases, J shed 5 bases, and the junction held 15 bases outside the gene matches. Germline values: CDR1 PRHDT, CDR2 FYEKMQ (reference sequence). The CDR3 totals 17 residues. As DNA, the CDR3 is TGTGCCAGCAGCTTTGATCCGGAACAGGGGTTTCGGGAGACCCAGTACTTC. Translating it yields CASSFDPEQGFRETQYF.

The chain has TRBV7-2 and TRBJ1-5; the D gene is possibly TRBD1 (6 bases). CDR3 length: 15 residues. V lost 2 bases and J lost 4, with 12 bases in between. CDR1 is SGHTA, CDR2 FQGNSA, per germline. CDR3 sequence reads: CASSLSGDKNQPQHF. The CDR3 DNA is TGTGCCAGCAGCTTATCAGGGGACAAGAATCAGCCCCAGCATTTT.

This chain links TRBV21-1 with TRBJ2-3; TRBD1 reflects the table's D call only, with no check against the DNA. TRBV21-1 is a recognized pseudogene. The length of the CDR3 is 18 residues. This CDR3 reads CASSTQGAMQEWKDTQYF. CDR3 DNA: TGTGCCAGCAGCACCCAGGGGGCAATGCAGGAGTGGAAAGATACGCAGTATTTT.

The chain joins TRBV6-5 to TRBJ2-5, with D uncertain. Germline V gene data show CDR1 as MNHEY and CDR2 as SVGAGI. Trimming pared 2 bases from V and 3 bases from J, leaving 13 bases between. The CDR3 is 15 amino acids. The CDR3 reads CASSYGLRPEETQYF. The CDR3 DNA reads TGTGCCAGCAGTTACGGGTTGAGGCCAGAAGAGACCCAGTACTTC.

In nucleotides, the CDR3 is TGTGCCAGCTACGCCGATGGGGGAGCATATACGCAGTATTTT. It encodes CASYADGGAYTQYF. The V call is TRBV7-2, the J call TRBJ2-3; the D call may be TRBD1 or TRBD2 (5 bases each). V was clipped by 8 bases and J by 7 bases, with 19 bases between them. The CDR3 loop spans 14 amino acids. Germline-derived CDR1 and CDR2 are SGHTA and FQGNSA.

V usage is TRBV4-1 and J usage is TRBJ2-7; 8 positions match TRBD2. The V gene end was trimmed by 4 bases and the J gene end by 3 bases; junction bases not matched to a gene: 5. CDR1 and CDR2 from the germline V gene are MGHRA and YSYEKL. The CDR3 loop spans 14 amino acids. CDR3 in amino acids: CASSRGLAGYEQYF. CDR3 coding DNA: TGCGCCAGCAGCCGCGGACTAGCTGGCTACGAGCAGTACTTC.

Only one count was recorded for this clonotype. This chain connects TRBV5-1 to TRBJ2-7, with 11 bases aligning to TRBD2. In germline, CDR1 is SGHRS, CDR2 YFSETQ. The CDR3 is made up of 13 amino acids. Unmatched junction bases numbered 1, after V lost 5 bases and J lost 3 bases. CDR3 residues: CASRTSGIYEQYF. In DNA form, the CDR3 reads TGCGCCAGCAGGACTAGCGGGATCTACGAGCAGTACTTC.

This clonotype was recorded a few times. J is TRBJ2-1 and V is TRBV6-6, with no clear D. Trimming took 0 bases from V and 5 from J, leaving 11 bases between them. Per the germline V gene, CDR1 is MNHNY and CDR2 is SVGAGI (reference sequence). CDR3 length: 15 amino acids. In nucleotides, the CDR3 is TGTGCCAGCAGTTACTCGGTGCAGACCAACAATGAGCAGTTCTTC. This codes for CASSYSVQTNNEQFF.